This TCR beta chain was retrieved from a study of cytomegalovirus exposure and HLA in healthy donors. Study results and limitations: The classifier was said to identify cytomegalovirus status with high specificity and sensitivity.

The assay was immunoSEQ multiplex PCR, and TCRdb's table has in-frame clones only and misses some. The sample has under 80,000 clones, about 94% seen once. Concerning this clone: Antigen unknown.

The material sequenced was PBMCs. The TCR originated in a woman between 18 and 29 years old in good health and CMV-seronegative.

CDR3 sequence (DNA): TGCGCCAGCAGCCAAATTGAGGGGGTATGGAACACTGAAGCTTTCTTT. Encoded protein: CASSQIEGVWNTEAFF. The chain carries TRBV4-1 and TRBJ1-1; TRBD1 is a possible D gene (6 bases). Germline V lookup: CDR1 MGHRA, CDR2 YSYEKL. V lost 2 bases and J 1 base, leaving 14 bases between the germline ends. The CDR3 extends over 16 amino acids.